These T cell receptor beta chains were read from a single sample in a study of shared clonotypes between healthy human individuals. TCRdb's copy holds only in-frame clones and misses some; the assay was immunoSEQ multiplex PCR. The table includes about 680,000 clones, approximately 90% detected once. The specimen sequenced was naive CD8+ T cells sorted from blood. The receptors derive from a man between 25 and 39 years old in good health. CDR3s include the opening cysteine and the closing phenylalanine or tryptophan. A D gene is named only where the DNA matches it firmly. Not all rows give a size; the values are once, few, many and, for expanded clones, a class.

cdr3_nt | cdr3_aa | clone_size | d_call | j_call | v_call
TGCGCCAGCAGTGAGTCCTTCCGGGGGCAGATCCTGGGCGAGGACTTCTATGGCTACACCTTC | CASSESFRGQILGEDFYGYTF | - | - | TRBJ1-2 | TRBV10-2
TGTGCGGCGAGGCCAGATCCTAGCACAGATACGCAGTATTTT | CAARPDPSTDTQYF | - | - | TRBJ2-3 | TRBV6-5
TGTGCCAGCAGCCCTCGGACGGGAGGGGGCTACAATGAGCAGTTCTTC | CASSPRTGGGYNEQFF | - | TRBD2 | TRBJ2-1 | TRBV7-8
TGTGCCAGCAGCTTAGAGGGTAGCGGAGCCTACGAGCAGTACTTC | CASSLEGSGAYEQYF | - | - | TRBJ2-7 | TRBV11-3
TGTGCCAGCAGTGCGGGACTAGCGGGAGGGAGCCGGGATACGCAGTATTTT | CASSAGLAGGSRDTQYF | - | TRBD2 | TRBJ2-3 | TRBV27
TGTGCCAGCAGCACACGGGGGAACGGGTGGAATGAGCAGTTCTTC | CASSTRGNGWNEQFF | - | - | TRBJ2-1 | TRBV7-3
TGTGCCAGCAGCCCCGGAGGGGGAGACACCTTC | CASSPGGGDTF | - | - | TRBJ1-2 | TRBV28
TGTGCCAGCAGTCACGAACAGGGAACCGGTTACACAGATACGCAGTATTTT | CASSHEQGTGYTDTQYF | - | - | TRBJ2-3 | TRBV28
TGCGCCAGCAGTGATAGCGACGAGCAGTACTTC | CASSDSDEQYF | - | - | TRBJ2-7 | TRBV10-1
TGTGCCAGCAGTGACTTCCGCAGTGGCAATCAGCCCCAGCATTTT | CASSDFRSGNQPQHF | few | - | TRBJ1-5 | TRBV2
TGTGCCAGCAGCCCCCTTGGAGGGGTGGAGAAGACCCAGTACTTC | CASSPLGGVEKTQYF | many | - | TRBJ2-5 | TRBV7-9
TGTGCCAGCAGCTTAGGGGTAGGGGGCGTCTATGGCTACACCTTC | CASSLGVGGVYGYTF | - | TRBD1 | TRBJ1-2 | TRBV7-9
TGTGCCAGCTCACCTGTTGGGGTATACGAGCAGTACTTC | CASSPVGVYEQYF | - | - | TRBJ2-7 | TRBV18
TGTGCCAGCAGTTTAATAGGGGATACGCAGTATTTT | CASSLIGDTQYF | - | - | TRBJ2-3 | TRBV27
TGTGCCAGTAGTATCACTAGCGGAGTCTACAATGAGCAGTTCTTC | CASSITSGVYNEQFF | - | TRBD2 | TRBJ2-1 | TRBV19
TGTGGGACCGGTTTCCCTTTGAACACTGAAGCTTTCTTT | CGTGFPLNTEAFF | - | - | TRBJ1-1 | TRBV5-8
TGTGCCAGTAGTATGATAAACAATGAGCAGTTCTTC | CASSMINNEQFF | once | - | TRBJ2-1 | TRBV19
TGTGCCAGCAGTTCTGGACCTGAGGATACGCAGTATTTT | CASSSGPEDTQYF | - | - | TRBJ2-3 | TRBV7-3
TGTGCCAGCAGCGAAACGCAGGGTACCTACGAGCAGTACTTC | CASSETQGTYEQYF | - | - | TRBJ2-7 | TRBV6-1
TGTGCCAGCAGCCAAGTGGCCGGGGATACGCAGTATTTT | CASSQVAGDTQYF | - | - | TRBJ2-3 | TRBV14
TGTGCCAGCAGTTTCATAGGGGCGCCCGAGCAGTACTTC | CASSFIGAPEQYF | - | - | TRBJ2-7 | TRBV6-1
TGTGCCAGCAGCTTAGGATACAATGAGCAGTTCTTC | CASSLGYNEQFF | - | - | TRBJ2-1 | TRBV7-9
TGTGCCAGCAGCGTAGACGCGGGAGGTACCTACGAGCAGTACTTC | CASSVDAGGTYEQYF | - | TRBD2 | TRBJ2-7 | TRBV9
TGTGCCAGCAGTGAACGTTACAATGAGCAGTTCTTC | CASSERYNEQFF | - | - | TRBJ2-1 | TRBV25-1
TGTGCCAGCAGCTTACCGCATGTAGGACAAAGTCGGGCCAACGTCCTGACTTTC | CASSLPHVGQSRANVLTF | once | - | TRBJ2-6 | TRBV12-1
TGTGCCACCAGGGAAAAGGGCAGAGATGGCTACACCTTC | CATREKGRDGYTF | - | - | TRBJ1-2 | TRBV15
TGTGCCAGCAGAGAGTTGGGCACCGGGGAGCTGTTTTTT | CASRELGTGELFF | - | - | TRBJ2-2 | TRBV6-6
TGTGCCAGCAGCTTCCCGGGGGCCTACGAGCAGTACTTC | CASSFPGAYEQYF | - | - | TRBJ2-7 | TRBV7-6
TGCAGTGCTGGACACCCTCTCGAGCAGTACTTC | CSAGHPLEQYF | - | - | TRBJ2-7 | TRBV20-1
TGTGCCAGTAGGGGACAGGGGAACACCGGGGAGCTGTTTTTT | CASRGQGNTGELFF | - | TRBD1 | TRBJ2-2 | TRBV19
TGTGCCAGCACCGTGAGCGGGGAGCTGTTTTTT | CASTVSGELFF | - | - | TRBJ2-2 | TRBV7-9
TGTGCCAGCAGGTCGGGACTAGCGGGAGCCAATGAGCAGTTCTTC | CASRSGLAGANEQFF | - | TRBD2 | TRBJ2-1 | TRBV7-9
TGTGCCAGCAGCTCCCCCGGGACAGGGAAATACAATGAGCAGTTCTTC | CASSSPGTGKYNEQFF | - | TRBD1 | TRBJ2-1 | TRBV7-9
TGTGCCAGCAGCTATGGGGACAGGGGTTACGAGCAGTACTTC | CASSYGDRGYEQYF | - | TRBD1 | TRBJ2-7 | TRBV7-6
TGTGCCACCAGCAGAGATCTAGGGCAGGGAGGCTACGAGCAGTACTTC | CATSRDLGQGGYEQYF | - | - | TRBJ2-7 | TRBV15
- | CASSSSDRALDHEQYF | - | - | TRBJ2-7 | TRBV2
TGTGCCAGCAGCTTGGAGGGTCTGGAGACCCAGTACTTC | CASSLEGLETQYF | - | - | TRBJ2-5 | TRBV7-9
TGTGCCAGCAGTTACTCACTGGGGGGCACTGAAGCTTTCTTT | CASSYSLGGTEAFF | - | - | TRBJ1-1 | TRBV6-6
TGTGCCAGCAGTGAATACACGACCAACGTCCTGACTTTC | CASSEYTTNVLTF | - | - | TRBJ2-6 | TRBV6-1